Listed below are T cell receptor beta chains from one sample, sequenced in a study of early T cells in non-severe SARS-CoV-2 infection. TCRdb processed the 5' RACE reads anew with MiXCR; each CDR3 protein has one entry. The sample carries 55,000 or so distinct CDR3 sequences, under 7.5% recorded once. Specimen: whole blood. The receptors here all came from an adult who was a healthcare worker with PCR-confirmed SARS-CoV-2 infection or an uninfected control (not recorded which). Both conserved end residues are trimmed from each CDR3.

TRBJ1-5	TRBV6-5	ASSPRGGSWGNQPQH
TRBJ2-7	TRBV30	AWSVRRDYEQY
TRBJ2-2	TRBV7-9	ASSQQGGTGELF
TRBJ2-2	TRBV21-1	ASSLEGGQSSAGELF
TRBJ2-5	TRBV13	ASSAQETQY
TRBJ2-7	TRBV20-1	SAKTSGASYEQY
TRBJ1-4	TRBV6-1	ASRYRGEKLF
TRBJ1-1	TRBV20-1	SARDVGTALSGEAF
TRBJ1-6	TRBV6-2/TRBV6-3	ASARTPRRASSYNSPLH
TRBJ2-1	TRBV2	ASSEGRAAYNEQF
TRBJ2-7	TRBV28	ASSPVPSYEQY
TRBJ2-5	TRBV7-8	ASSSHPQETQY
TRBJ1-1	TRBV20-1	SARDWDRTMNTEAF
TRBJ2-7	TRBV29-1	SVERQGPFSYEQY
TRBJ1-2	TRBV6-1	ASNLGQGGYT
TRBJ2-1	TRBV5-5	ASSPKAGEQF
TRBJ1-2	TRBV6-6	ASTPQDRAGYT
TRBJ2-3	TRBV7-9	ASSPPGLAESTDTQY
TRBJ1-4	TRBV6-1	ASSEAIGTGGEKLF
TRBJ2-1	TRBV11-2	ASSRAGGPINEQF
TRBJ1-2	TRBV7-6	ASSITPGQGASYGYT
TRBJ2-5	TRBV19	ASSPTGRQTQY
TRBJ2-5	TRBV6-4	ASSESAGNQETQY
TRBJ2-1	TRBV7-9	ASSQGGSKQF
TRBJ1-6	TRBV12-3/TRBV12-4	ASNPTGRNSPLH
TRBJ2-7	TRBV7-2	ASSLGDRRTVEQY
TRBJ2-7	TRBV7-2	ASSVRQALDQY
TRBJ2-7	TRBV11-2	ASSLVGTSYEQY
TRBJ1-1	TRBV28	ASSSGSPGTEAF
TRBJ1-1	TRBV4-3	ASSQLGQVGTEAF
TRBJ2-3	TRBV19	ASSMGTGDADTQY
TRBJ1-3	TRBV6-5	ASSYSLTYSGNTIY
TRBJ1-1	TRBV10-3	ATTGTVNTEAF
TRBJ1-5	TRBV6-1	ASTQGAQPQH
TRBJ2-7	TRBV4-3	ASSQLTGSSYEQY
TRBJ2-2	TRBV5-4	ASREGTENTGELF
TRBJ2-3	TRBV20-1	SAPLAGAGDTQY
TRBJ2-5	TRBV11-2	ASSSGLLKETQY
TRBJ2-3	TRBV11-3	ASSDEFSADTQY
TRBJ1-3	TRBV24-1	ATQGSRGQGPYGNTIY
TRBJ2-2	TRBV4-3	ASSRTSGGTGELF
TRBJ1-1	TRBV6-6	ASSYETITEAF
TRBJ1-1	TRBV29-1	SVLDGENTEAF
TRBJ1-6	TRBV4-3	ASSQGHGVSPLH
TRBJ2-7	TRBV11-3	ASSLIGPSGYEQY
TRBJ2-7	TRBV20-1	SARVFGYEQY
TRBJ2-4	TRBV25-1	ASSEKPGLAGKNIQY
TRBJ2-3	TRBV11-2	ASSPGQRGTTDTQY
TRBJ1-4	TRBV11-2	ASSLDRGHPLV
TRBJ2-7	TRBV7-9	ASSLALSGADEQY
TRBJ1-2	TRBV6-5	ASGQGRGYT
TRBJ2-5	TRBV7-9	ASSLGEETQY
TRBJ1-2	TRBV14	ASRLSQESGYGYT